This TCR beta chain was profiled in a study of shared T cell receptors in the human thymus. V lost 3 bases, J lost 3 bases, and 12 bases stayed unmatched. Germline V lookup: CDR1 KGHSH, CDR2 LQKENI. The CDR3 has 18 residues. The data were produced by immunoSEQ multiplex PCR, yet TCRdb's version contains in-frame clones alone and is incomplete. The sample holds just under 550,000 clones; approximately 80% are singletons and the top ten take about 0.014%. The sample also formed part of further work on human thymus T cells. That publication notes: Donors consisted of healthy Finnish infants (having corrective surgery for congenital heart defects). During corrective heart surgery, resections were taken, and the thymus tissue came from them. There appeared to be biased usage of V and J genes in thymic and blood repertoires. Highly overlapping thymic repertoires in unrelated individuals were reported by related research.

This sequence joins TRBV18 and TRBJ1-1, with 11 bases lining up with TRBD1. Sequencing was performed on thymocytes. The sequence derives from a boy in the first two years of life with a congenital heart defect. CDR3 amino acids: CASSPTRTGGVGYTEAFF. The CDR3 DNA follows: TGTGCCAGCTCACCCACAAGGACAGGGGGCGTAGGGTACACTGAAGCTTTCTTT.